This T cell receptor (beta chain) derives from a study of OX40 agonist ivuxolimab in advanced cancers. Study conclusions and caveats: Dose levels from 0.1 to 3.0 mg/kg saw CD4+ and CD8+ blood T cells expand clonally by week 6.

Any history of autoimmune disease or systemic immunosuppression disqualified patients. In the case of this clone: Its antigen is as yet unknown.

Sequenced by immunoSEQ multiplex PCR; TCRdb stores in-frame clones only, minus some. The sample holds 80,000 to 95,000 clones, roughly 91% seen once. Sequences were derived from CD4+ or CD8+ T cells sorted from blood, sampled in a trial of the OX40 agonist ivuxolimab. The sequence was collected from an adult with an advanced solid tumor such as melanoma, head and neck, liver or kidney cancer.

The CDR3 region is CASSFGPFSGNTIYF. CDR3 sequence (DNA): TGTGCCAGCAGTTTCGGGCCCTTTTCTGGAAACACCATATATTTT. V is TRBV28 and J is TRBJ1-3, with D uncertain. From germline, CDR1 is MDHEN and CDR2 SYDVKM. The V gene lost 3 bases and the J gene lost 1 base, with 10 bases spanning the gap. This CDR3 contains 15 residues.